This entry describes one T cell receptor beta chain. This clonotype was seen ten or more times. The antigen this receptor binds is unknown. Nothing much larger sits one base from this clone, and base qualities are not available. The junction carries 10 bases between V and J, which are trimmed by 4 bases and 0 bases respectively. The CDR3 goes from the cysteine to the phenylalanine over 14 residues. The sequence is cut down to CDR3 DNA, 42 bases in frame from base 1. Based on the germline V gene (reference sequence), the CDR1 and CDR2 sequences are SGHNT and YYREEE. The study was a case-control design nested within a healthcare worker cohort in London, UK, with weekly nasopharyngeal swab PCR tests and blood sampling. Healthcare workers were recruited during the week of the UK lockdown, between 23 and 31 March 2020, and followed weekly for up to roughly 15 weeks. The sample is drawn from a study of early T cells in non-severe SARS-CoV-2 infection (dated by TCRdb to 2020 to 2022). Describing the broader study: Because TCR sequencing relied on bulk RNA taken from unsorted whole blood, pairing of alpha and beta chains was not possible.

The library was made by 5' RACE. For sequencing, a NextSeq 500 was employed. In the TCR library protocol, unique molecular identifiers were attached to individual cDNA molecules to correct for PCR bias and sequencing error. Sequencing covered both TCR alpha and beta chains, and within each sample the abundances of alpha and beta sequences were tightly co-correlated. On the study's bioinformatics: Decombinator V4 was used to perform V gene, J gene and CDR3 annotation of TCR sequences. TCRs were defined as expanded if a significant change between any two time points was detected under a Poisson model with p below 0.0001. TCR abundances were normalised to the total number of TCRs sequenced per sample and were expressed as counts per million. MAIT TCRs were defined by TRAV1-2 paired with TRAJ12, TRAJ20 or TRAJ33, and iNKT TCRs by TRAV10 paired with TRAJ18. VDJdb, accessed on 1 November 2021, was searched for TCRs annotated for CMV, EBV and SARS-CoV-2, and TCRs annotated for more than one antigen were excluded. Using fastp at Q25 and MiXCR, TCRdb reprocessed the public reads and kept productive beta chains. Entries that share a CDR3 protein sequence are merged under the most common genes and DNA. These V and J calls rely on TCRdb rather than the paper's analysis. This sample lists tens of thousands of distinct CDR3 sequences; 3% to 4% were detected once. Roughly 8.2% of the sample is in the top ten clones.

Broader findings and caveats from the paper: Matching against VDJdb was skewed toward anti-spike CD8 responses, likely underestimated virus-specific expansions, and missed private and CD4 specificities.

The rearranged segments are TRBV5-4 and TRBJ1-1, with no confidently assigned D gene. The source material was whole blood. The clonotype was recovered from an adult who was a healthcare worker with PCR-confirmed SARS-CoV-2 infection or an uninfected control (not recorded which). The encoded CDR3 is CASSNPGVNTEAFF. The nucleotides read TGTGCCAGCAGCAACCCGGGAGTGAACACTGAAGCTTTCTTT. Where the CDR3 stops, the reference TRBV5-4 and TRBJ1-1 genes take over; the full variable domain is ETGVTQSPTHLIKTRGQQVTLRCSSQSGHNTVSWYQQALGQGPQFIFQYYREEENGRGNFPPRFSGLQFPNYSSELNVNALELDDSALYLCASSNPGVNTEAFFGQGTRLTVV.